The 2 T cell receptor beta chains below were found in one sample sequenced in a study of shared clonotypes between healthy human individuals. Assay used: immunoSEQ multiplex PCR; TCRdb lists only in-frame clones, some missing. The sample lists 2 million to 2.5 million clones, about 94% occurring once. The source material was naive CD4+ T cells sorted from blood. Subset noted: CD45RA+ positively selected. Receptors originate from a man aged 18 to 35 in good health.

As regards this clone: The same CDR3 arises from other DNA sequences in this sample as well. This chain uses TRBV5-1 with TRBJ1-1; 8 bases are shared with TRBD1. This CDR3 region has 13 residues. The trim removed 4 bases at V and 5 bases at J, leaving 4 bases unmatched. The V gene's germline CDR1 is SGHRS and CDR2 YFSETQ. The DNA for the CDR3 is TGCGCCAGCAGCGCAGGGGGCGAAACTGAAGCTTTCTTT. Its translation: CASSAGGETEAFF.

The chain links TRBV19 to TRBJ1-6; 7 bases align to TRBD1. From germline, CDR1 is LNHDA and CDR2 SQIVND (reference sequence). This CDR3 region has 16 residues. Trimming took 6 bases from V and 6 from J; bases not matched to a gene: 11. The CDR3 nucleotides read TGTGCCAGTAGGAGACTCGGGACAGTGGCTAATTCACCCCTCCACTTT. Translating gives CASRRLGTVANSPLHF.